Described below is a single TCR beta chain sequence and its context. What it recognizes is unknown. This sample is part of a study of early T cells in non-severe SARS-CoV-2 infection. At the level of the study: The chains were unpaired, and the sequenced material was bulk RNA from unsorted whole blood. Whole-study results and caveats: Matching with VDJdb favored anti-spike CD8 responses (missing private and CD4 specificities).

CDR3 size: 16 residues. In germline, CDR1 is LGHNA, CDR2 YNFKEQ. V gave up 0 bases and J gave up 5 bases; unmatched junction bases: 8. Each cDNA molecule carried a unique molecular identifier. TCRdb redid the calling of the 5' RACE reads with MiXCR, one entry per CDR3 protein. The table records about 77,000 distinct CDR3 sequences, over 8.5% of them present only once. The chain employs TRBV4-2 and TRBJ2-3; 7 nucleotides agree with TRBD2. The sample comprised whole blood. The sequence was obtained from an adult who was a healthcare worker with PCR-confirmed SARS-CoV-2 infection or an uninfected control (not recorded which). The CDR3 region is CASSQDRRESRDTQYF. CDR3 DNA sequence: TGTGCCAGCAGCCAAGATCGGCGGGAGAGTAGAGATACGCAGTATTTT.